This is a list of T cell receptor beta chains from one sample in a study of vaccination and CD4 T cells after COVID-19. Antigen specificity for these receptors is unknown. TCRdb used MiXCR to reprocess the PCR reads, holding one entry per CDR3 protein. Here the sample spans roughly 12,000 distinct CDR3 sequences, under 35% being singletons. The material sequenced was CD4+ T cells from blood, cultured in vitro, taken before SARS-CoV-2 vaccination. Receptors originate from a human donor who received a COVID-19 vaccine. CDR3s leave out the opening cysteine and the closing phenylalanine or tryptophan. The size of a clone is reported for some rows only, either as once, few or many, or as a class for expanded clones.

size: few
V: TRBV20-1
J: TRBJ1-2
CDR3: SARDLRSGYT

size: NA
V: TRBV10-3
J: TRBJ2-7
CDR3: ASPKGLSTYEQY

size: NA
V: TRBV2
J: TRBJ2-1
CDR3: ASRQGGVYNEQF

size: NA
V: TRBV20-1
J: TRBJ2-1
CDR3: SARDETSGGTNEQF

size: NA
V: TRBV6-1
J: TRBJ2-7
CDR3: ASSETTGADEQY

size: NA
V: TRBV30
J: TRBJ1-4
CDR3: AWSTRQGPEKLF

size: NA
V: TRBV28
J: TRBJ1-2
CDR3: ASSLMRGGYT

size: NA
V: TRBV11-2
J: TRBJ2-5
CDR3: ASSLSTGQATYKRGQY

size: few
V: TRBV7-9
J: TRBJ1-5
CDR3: ASSLRPGTGMH

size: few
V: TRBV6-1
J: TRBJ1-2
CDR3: ASSHLGSRDGYT

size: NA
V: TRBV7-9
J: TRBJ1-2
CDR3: AGSPSGQERIYGYT